These 19 T cell receptor beta chains were sequenced from one sample in a study of breast tumors, draining lymph nodes, adjacent tissues. Samples came from axillary lymph nodes draining the breast cancer. TCRdb called the multiplex PCR reads again in MiXCR, with one record for every CDR3 protein. Among fewer than 200,000 distinct CDR3 sequences listed, 30% to 35% were seen once. The sample was axillary lymph node tissue. These receptor sequences come from a female donor with breast cancer. Some clones in this sample may be carry-over from other donors' samples.

In its sample, this clonotype was seen many times. The gene calls are TRBV10-3 and TRBJ2-5, with 8 bases lining up with TRBD2. V dropped 0 bases and J dropped 4; count of bases not matched to a gene: 7. The CDR3 runs 16 residues. The germline V gene encodes CDR1 ENHRY and CDR2 SYGVKD. Written as DNA, the CDR3 is TGTGCCATCAGTGAGTCGAAGGGCGGGGGGCGAGAGACCCAGTACTTC. This sequence encodes CAISESKGGGRETQYF.

The sample holds many counts of this clonotype. V usage is TRBV7-2 and J usage is TRBJ1-2; D may be TRBD1 (5 bases). Germline V gene sequence: CDR1 SGHTA, CDR2 FQGNSA. The V gene lost 5 bases and the J gene lost 1 base, with 11 bases spanning the gap. The CDR3 runs 14 residues. As DNA, the CDR3 is TGTGCCAGCAGCGTGGGACCGATTAACTATGGCTACACCTTC. As protein: CASSVGPINYGYTF. Supplemented by reference TRBV7-2 and TRBJ1-2, the full variable domain reads GAGVSQSPSNKVTEKGKDVELRCDPISGHTALYWYRQSLGQGLEFLIYFQGNSAPDKSGLPSDRFSAERTGGSVSTLTIQRTQQEDSAVYLCASSVGPINYGYTFGSGTRLTVV.

The rearrangement uses TRBV5-6 and TRBJ1-6, with TRBD1 matching over 12 bases. CDR3 length: 16 residues. J was trimmed by 10 bases and V by 4 bases; bases with no gene match: 9. Germline CDR1 is SGHDT and CDR2 is YYEEEE. The CDR3 DNA is TGTGCCAGCAGCCCTGGGGGGACAGGGGGCCGATCACCCCTCCACTTT. Translating gives CASSPGGTGGRSPLHF.

The V and J genes are TRBV20-1 and TRBJ2-3; 8 positions match TRBD2. J was trimmed by 5 bases and V by 3 bases; bases with no gene match: 16. Germline lookup yields CDR1 DFQATT and CDR2 SNEGSKA (reference sequence). This CDR3 spans 17 amino acids. CDR3 coding DNA: TGCAGTGCTAGGGAGGGGGGGCGGGGGGCCCGAGGAGATACGCAGTATTTT. Its protein product is CSAREGGRGARGDTQYF.

This clonotype has ten or more counts. The CDR3 sequence is CATSDSRTSANEQFF. CDR3 sequence (DNA): TGTGCCACCAGTGATTCCCGGACTAGCGCCAATGAGCAGTTCTTC. This sequence joins TRBV24-1 and TRBJ2-1; 9 nucleotides match TRBD2. Germline V gives CDR1 KGHDR, CDR2 SFDVKD. The CDR3 contains 15 residues. V lost 2 bases and J lost 6; bases outside the gene matches: 4.

The V gene is TRBV20-1, the J gene TRBJ1-5, with 7 bases fitting TRBD1. Per the germline V gene, CDR1 is DFQATT and CDR2 is SNEGSKA (reference sequence). The CDR3 is made up of 15 amino acids. V lost 4 bases and J lost 6; bases outside the gene matches: 12. CDR3 region: CSAIQQGPPTQPQHF. CDR3 bases: TGCAGTGCTATCCAACAGGGGCCCCCCACTCAGCCCCAGCATTTT.

In DNA, the CDR3 is TGCGCCAGCAGAGGGGAGGACACCTATAATTCACCCCTCCACTTT. Translated, it gives CASRGEDTYNSPLHF. The chain links TRBV5-1 to TRBJ1-6; D perhaps matches TRBD1 (5 bases). Germline lookup yields CDR1 SGHRS and CDR2 YFSETQ. The length of the CDR3 is 15 residues. With 5 bases removed from V and 2 bases from J, the gap between germline ends came to 11 bases.

The rearrangement uses TRBV15 and TRBJ2-7, with D unclear. V was pared by 4 bases and J by 3 bases, with 4 bases between. This CDR3 is 11 amino acids long. Looked up from germline, CDR1 is LNHNV and CDR2 is YYDKDF (reference sequence). CDR3 region: CATSKGYEQYF. DNA of the CDR3: TGTGCCACCAGCAAGGGCTACGAGCAGTACTTC.

To note about this clonotype: At one end, the junction sequence differs from germline, possibly due to a read error. This chain connects TRBV7-7 to TRBJ2-5; 9 bases line up with TRBD1. Germline V gene lookup returns CDR1 SSHAT and CDR2 FNYEAQ (reference sequence). This CDR3 is 15 amino acids long. The CDR3 DNA is TGTGCTAGCAGCTCGACAGGGGGGACCGGGGAGACCCAGCACTTC. The encoded protein is CASSSTGGTGETQHF.

J is TRBJ2-7 and V is TRBV2, with 12 bases fitting TRBD1. CDR1 and CDR2 (germline): SNHLY, FYNNEI. The CDR3 consists of 20 residues. Trimming took 6 bases from V and 3 from J; bases not matched to a gene: 21. In nucleotides, the CDR3 is TGTGCCAGCAGCCCGGGGACAGGGGGCCTGGACGGGACAGAAAACTACGAGCAGTACTTC. It specifies CASSPGTGGLDGTENYEQYF.

This clonotype was recorded a few times. The chain has TRBV25-1 and TRBJ1-1, with no clear D. In germline, CDR1 is MGHDK, CDR2 SYGVNS. With 2 bases removed from V and 1 base from J, the gap between germline ends came to 11 bases. There are 15 residues in the CDR3. CDR3 in amino acids: CASSEIGVRNTEAFF. The CDR3 DNA follows: TGTGCCAGCAGTGAAATAGGAGTACGGAACACTGAAGCTTTCTTT.

This clonotype was picked up many times. The chain has TRBV2 and TRBJ2-1, with 8 bases fitting TRBD1. This CDR3 contains 13 residues. The V and J ends lost 6 bases and 4 bases, in that order; junction bases with no gene match: 2. Germline CDR1 SNHLY, CDR2 FYNNEI. CDR3 coding DNA: TGTGCCAGCAGGAGACAGGGGTACAATGAGCAGTTCTTC. Translated: CASRRQGYNEQFF.

The chain uses TRBV27 and TRBJ1-2; 7 bases fit TRBD1. J gave up 4 bases and V 4 bases, and 9 bases lay outside the gene matches. Looked up from germline, CDR1 is MNHEY and CDR2 is SMNVEV (reference sequence). The CDR3 consists of 15 residues. The CDR3 sequence: CASSSRQGSVYGYTF. CDR3 sequence (DNA): TGTGCCAGCAGTTCGCGACAGGGTTCTGTCTATGGCTACACCTTC.

V gene TRBV10-3 combines with J gene TRBJ2-7; TRBD1 matches 8 bases. The germline CDR1 and CDR2 sequences are ENHRY and SYGVKD. The V gene end was trimmed by 0 bases and the J gene end by 4 bases; junction bases not matched to a gene: 5. The CDR3 has 15 amino acids. The CDR3 coding sequence is TGTGCCATCAGTGAGTCGGGACAGGACTTATACGAGCAGTACTTC. Translating it yields CAISESGQDLYEQYF.

In this sample, this clonotype turned up many times. The chain employs TRBV19 and TRBJ2-3; 11 bases align to TRBD2. This CDR3 is built from 16 residues. Germline V CDR1 and CDR2: LNHDA, SQIVND (reference sequence). V lost 5 bases, J lost 5 bases, and 9 bases stayed unmatched. CDR3 DNA sequence: TGTGCCAGTAGTTCTAGCGGACTAGCGGGCAAAGATACGCAGTATTTT. It encodes CASSSSGLAGKDTQYF.

This clonotype was observed many times. CDR3 amino acids: CASSPSSRGRKPQHF. The CDR3 DNA reads TGTGCCAGCAGTCCTTCCAGCAGGGGGCGGAAGCCCCAGCATTTT. V and J are TRBV12-3 or TRBV12-4 and TRBJ1-5, with 8 bases matching TRBD1. V gave up 5 bases and J gave up 8 bases; unmatched junction bases: 11. The CDR3 runs 15 residues.

This clonotype occurred many times. V and J are TRBV20-1 and TRBJ1-6, with D uncertain. The CDR3 length is 16 residues. V was clipped by 0 bases and J by 5 bases, with 14 bases between them. The germline gives CDR1 DFQATT, CDR2 SNEGSKA (reference sequence). The CDR3 nucleotides read TGCAGTGCTAGAGATCACAGAGAACTCCATAATTCACCCCTCCACTTT. Translation: CSARDHRELHNSPLHF.

With respect to this clonotype: At one end the junction does not follow the germline gene, possibly because of a read error. The chain employs TRBV24-1 and TRBJ1-4; a possible D gene is TRBD1 (6 bases). Per the germline V gene, CDR1 is KGHDR and CDR2 is SFDVKD. The CDR3 is made up of 13 amino acids. The CDR3 nucleotides read TGTGCCCCCAGTGAGGGGGCTAATGAAAAACTGTTTTTT. Translating it yields CAPSEGANEKLFF.

The rearrangement uses TRBV12-3 or TRBV12-4 and TRBJ2-5; TRBD2 matches 11 bases. CDR3 size: 14 residues. The J segment lost 2 bases and the V segment lost 5 bases, leaving 1 base of the junction unmatched. In DNA, the CDR3 is TGTGCCAGCAGTCGGACTAGCGGGCAAGAGACCCAGTACTTC. This translates into CASSRTSGQETQYF.